The 29 T cell receptor beta chains below all came from one sample that was sequenced in a study of spatial heterogeneity in lung cancer (dated by TCRdb to about 2019). The antigens for these receptors are not known. Findings and caveats that apply to the study as a whole: The tumor nonsynonymous mutation count correlated with the number of expanded alpha and beta TCRs within the tumor.

In the paper's terms, the time point label means: sample taken at primary tumor resection. The library was built by means of 5' RACE. The reads were generated on a NextSeq 500. TCRdb reprocessing: public reads trimmed at Q25 with fastp, clones called with MiXCR, in-frame beta chains kept. A single entry per CDR3 protein holds the most common genes and DNA from its merged rows. The sample yields some 10,000 distinct CDR3 sequences; less than 6% were counted once. Together, the top ten hold around 14% of the sample. The specimen comprised lung tumor tissue, sampled at surgery. The source of these receptors is a female donor with early-stage non-small cell lung cancer.

Judged by abundance, this clonotype is medium-sized. V is TRBV12-5 and J is TRBJ1-4; D unclear. Germline CDR1 is LGHNT and CDR2 is FRNRAP. The CDR3 covers 13 residues. V was pared by 9 bases and J by 3 bases, with 11 bases between. The CDR3 coding sequence is TGTGCTAGCGCTACATACGCTAATGAAAAACTGTTTTTT. The encoded protein is CASATYANEKLFF.

This chain joins TRBV5-1 and TRBJ2-4; D possibly corresponds to TRBD1 (5 bases). CDR1 is SGHRS and CDR2 is YFSETQ in the germline V gene. The CDR3 length is 15 residues. V lost 3 bases and J 2 bases, leaving 12 bases between the germline ends. In DNA, the CDR3 is TGCGCCAGCAGCTCCCTTGGACAAACCAAAAACATTCAGTACTTC. Amino acid sequence: CASSSLGQTKNIQYF.

The rearrangement links TRBV9 to TRBJ2-1; tentatively, D is TRBD2 (6 bases). Trimming took 0 bases from V and 7 from J, leaving 8 bases between them. Germline CDR1 is SGDLS and CDR2 is YYNGEE. The CDR3 is 13 residues long. The CDR3 bases are TGTGCCAGCAGCGTAGGCGGGACGAATGAGCAGTTCTTC. This gives the protein CASSVGGTNEQFF.

This clonotype is labeled medium-sized. The chain combines TRBV28 with TRBJ1-5, with D possibly matching TRBD1 (6 bases). The V end was cut by 9 bases, the J end by 3 bases, with 9 bases between. The CDR3 sequence is 12 residues long. Germline CDR1 and CDR2: MDHEN and SYDVKM. The CDR3 nucleotides are TGTGCCAGTTACAGGGCCAATCAGCCCCAGCATTTT. Translating it yields CASYRANQPQHF.

This clonotype was counted at least ten times. The genes are TRBV29-1 and TRBJ2-5, with D perhaps matching TRBD1 (6 bases). The V and J ends lost 4 bases and 5 bases respectively, with 8 bases between them. Per germline, CDR1 SQVTM and CDR2 ANQGSEA. This CDR3 has 11 residues. CDR3 DNA sequence: TGCAGCGTTGGGGACAAGGAGACCCAGTACTTC. Protein product: CSVGDKETQYF. Full variable domain (rest looked up from reference TRBV29-1 and TRBJ2-5): SAVISQKPSRDICQRGTSLTIQCQVDSQVTMMFWYRQQPGQSLTLIATANQGSEATYESGFVIDKFPISRPNLTFSTLTVSNMSPEDSSIYLCSVGDKETQYFGPGTRLLVL.

J is TRBJ2-2 and V is TRBV5-1, with 12 bases matching TRBD2. CDR1 is SGHRS and CDR2 is YFSETQ in the germline V gene. This CDR3 spans 17 amino acids. V lost 4 bases, J lost 2 bases, and 6 bases stayed unmatched. The chain's CDR3 is CASSAGTSGRNTGELFF. The CDR3 DNA reads as TGCGCCAGCAGCGCAGGGACTAGCGGGCGAAACACCGGGGAGCTGTTTTTT. Based on the CDR3 plus reference TRBV5-1 and TRBJ2-2, the full variable domain is KAGVTQTPRYLIKTRGQQVTLSCSPISGHRSVSWYQQTPGQGLQFLFEYFSETQRNKGNFPGRFSGRQFSNSRSEMNVSTLELGDSALYLCASSAGTSGRNTGELFFGEGSRLTVL.

In its sample, this clonotype was seen many times. This chain uses TRBV2 with TRBJ1-5; D ambiguous. The V and J ends lost 4 bases and 2 bases respectively, with 6 bases between them. The CDR3 is made up of 13 amino acids. From germline, CDR1 is SNHLY and CDR2 FYNNEI. This chain's CDR3 is CASSGWGNQPQHF. The CDR3 nucleotides read TGTGCCAGCAGTGGATGGGGCAATCAGCCCCAGCATTTT.

This clonotype was seen repeatedly, ten times or more. This chain joins TRBV3-1 and TRBJ2-5, with TRBD2 matching over 7 bases. The germline gives CDR1 LGHDT, CDR2 YNNKEL (reference sequence). CDR3 length: 14 residues. V lost 7 bases, J lost 1 base, and 6 bases stayed unmatched. CDR3 region: CASNPSGLQETQYF. The CDR3 nucleotides read TGTGCCAGCAACCCTAGCGGTCTCCAAGAGACCCAGTACTTC.

This clonotype appeared many times. The V gene is TRBV5-1, the J gene TRBJ2-1; 10 nucleotides line up with TRBD1. Losses at the gene ends were 4 bases for V and 2 bases for J; bases not matched to a gene: 6. Germline CDR1 is SGHRS and CDR2 is YFSETQ. This CDR3 comprises 16 residues. Written as DNA, the CDR3 is TGCGCCAGCAGCCCCCTGACAGGGGGCGCCTACAATGAGCAGTTCTTC. Amino acid sequence: CASSPLTGGAYNEQFF. Together with reference TRBV5-1 and TRBJ2-1, the CDR3 gives the full variable domain: KAGVTQTPRYLIKTRGQQVTLSCSPISGHRSVSWYQQTPGQGLQFLFEYFSETQRNKGNFPGRFSGRQFSNSRSEMNVSTLELGDSALYLCASSPLTGGAYNEQFFGPGTRLTVL.

This clonotype was observed at least ten times. The rearrangement uses TRBV12-3 or TRBV12-4 and TRBJ1-1; no reliable D call. The CDR3 has 13 residues. V lost 2 bases to trimming and J lost 8 bases, with 12 bases between them. The CDR3 reads CASSLSPTIEAFF. The CDR3 nucleotides are TGTGCCAGCAGTTTAAGCCCGACAATAGAAGCTTTCTTT.

This clonotype was detected ten times or more. CDR3 sequence: CASSLSGGGLNTEAFF. The CDR3 nucleotides read TGTGCCAGCAGTTTATCAGGGGGCGGCCTGAACACTGAAGCTTTCTTT. The V gene is TRBV27, the J gene TRBJ1-1; TRBD1 matches at 7 bases. V lost 0 bases, J lost 0 bases, and 4 bases stayed unmatched. Germline loops: CDR1 MNHEY, CDR2 SMNVEV (reference sequence). This CDR3 is 16 amino acids long.

This clonotype was recorded at least ten times. This chain joins TRBV7-9 and TRBJ2-3; 8 bases line up with TRBD2. With V trimmed by 8 bases and J by 2 bases, 6 bases remained unmatched. Germline CDR1 and CDR2: SEHNR and FQNEAQ (reference sequence). The CDR3 length is 14 residues. The CDR3 spells CASFRGRYTDTQYF. The CDR3 nucleotides read TGTGCCAGCTTTCGCGGGAGGTACACAGATACGCAGTATTTT.

This clonotype was counted many times. The rearrangement links TRBV29-1 to TRBJ2-7; either TRBD1 or TRBD2 may supply D (5 bases each). CDR1 SQVTM and CDR2 ANQGSEA come from the germline V gene. The ends were cut back, 0 bases at V and 3 bases at J, with 12 bases in the middle. The CDR3 is 14 residues long. The DNA for the CDR3 is TGCAGCGTTGAAGAGAGGGGCGTCCGCTACGAGCAGTACTTC. This translates into CSVEERGVRYEQYF.

The table lists this clonotype with a few counts. The chain joins TRBV14 to TRBJ1-4; D is uncertain. Germline V lookup: CDR1 SGHDN, CDR2 FVKESK. V dropped 5 bases and J dropped 8 bases, with 6 bases sitting between them. This CDR3 spans 11 amino acids. As DNA, the CDR3 is TGTGCCAGCAGCAAGTTCGAAAAACTGTTTTTT. As protein: CASSKFEKLFF. The whole variable domain, filled in from reference TRBV14 and TRBJ1-4, reads EAGVTQFPSHSVIEKGQTVTLRCDPISGHDNLYWYRRVMGKEIKFLLHFVKESKQDESGMPNNRFLAERTGGTYSTLKVQPAELEDSGVYFCASSKFEKLFFGSGTQLSVL.

This clonotype was seen many times. The chain carries TRBV20-1 and TRBJ2-1, with D perhaps given as TRBD1 or TRBD2 (5 bases each). Germline CDR1 is DFQATT and CDR2 is SNEGSKA (reference sequence). Trimming cost V 7 bases and J 4 bases, with 17 bases left between them. The CDR3 is 14 amino acids. Written as DNA, the CDR3 is TGCAGTGTCCCAACCTCGGGACGGTACAATGAGCAGTTCTTC. Its protein is CSVPTSGRYNEQFF.

This clonotype was found many times. This chain links TRBV20-1 with TRBJ2-5; D possibly corresponds to TRBD2 (6 bases). This CDR3 spans 15 amino acids. The V gene lost 0 bases and the J gene lost 2 bases, with 13 bases spanning the gap. Germline CDR1 reads DFQATT; CDR2 reads SNEGSKA (reference sequence). CDR3: CSARDLGRLQETQYF. Here the CDR3 DNA reads TGCAGTGCTAGAGATCTCGGGAGACTACAAGAGACCCAGTACTTC.

This clonotype was detected many times. The chain has TRBV12-3 or TRBV12-4 and TRBJ2-2; TRBD2 is a possible D gene (6 bases). This CDR3 is 17 amino acids long. V was cut by 2 bases and J by 1 base, with 14 bases left in between. For the CDR3, the DNA is TGTGCCAGCAGTTTAAGAGGCGCGGGAAGGAACACCGGGGAGCTGTTTTTT. It is translated as CASSLRGAGRNTGELFF.

Many counts were recorded for this clonotype. V gene TRBV29-1 combines with J gene TRBJ1-2; D remains ambiguous. V was cut by 2 bases and J by 3 bases, with 4 bases left in between. Germline V gene sequence: CDR1 SQVTM, CDR2 ANQGSEA. This CDR3 contains 11 residues. Here the CDR3 DNA reads TGCAGCGTTGAAAAGGACTATGGCTACACCTTC. Translating it yields CSVEKDYGYTF.

In this sample, this clonotype turned up many times. This rearrangement joins TRBV9 to TRBJ2-7; D is ambiguous. CDR3 size: 15 residues. Germline V CDR1 and CDR2: SGDLS, YYNGEE. Trimming took off 0 bases at V and 2 bases at J, with 12 bases between the two ends. CDR3 in amino acids: CASSVGGLQTYEQYF. CDR3 DNA sequence: TGTGCCAGCAGCGTAGGTGGGCTCCAGACCTACGAGCAGTACTTC.

At least ten counts were recorded for this clonotype. The chain carries TRBV11-2 and TRBJ2-7; 11 nucleotides line up with TRBD2. Looked up from germline, CDR1 is SGHAT and CDR2 is FQNNGV. The CDR3 length is 14 residues. Trimming at V came to 4 bases and at J to 6 bases, leaving 5 bases not matched to a gene. The CDR3 DNA reads TGTGCCAGCAGCTCCCGACTAGCGGGATCCGAGCAGTACTTC. Translating gives CASSSRLAGSEQYF.

In its sample, this clonotype was seen many times. The chain combines TRBV7-3 with TRBJ2-5, with D uncertain. Trimming removed 2 bases at V and 2 bases at J, with 6 bases between. The CDR3 extends over 13 amino acids. Germline V gene lookup returns CDR1 SGHTA and CDR2 FQGTGA. The CDR3 region is CASSLAEQETQYF. In nucleotides, the CDR3 is TGTGCCAGCAGCTTAGCGGAGCAAGAGACCCAGTACTTC. The full variable domain, in which reference TRBV7-3 and TRBJ2-5 provide the parts outside the CDR3, is GAGVSQTPSNKVTEKGKYVELRCDPISGHTALYWYRQSLGQGPEFLIYFQGTGAADDSGLPNDRFFAVRPEGSVSTLKIQRTERGDSAVYLCASSLAEQETQYFGPGTRLLVL.

This clonotype was recorded many times. The V gene is TRBV4-1, the J gene TRBJ1-5; 8 nucleotides agree with TRBD1. Germline CDR1 is MGHRA and CDR2 is YSYEKL. Trimming removed 2 bases from V and 2 bases from J; junction bases left unmatched: 5. The CDR3 loop spans 16 amino acids. Here the CDR3 reads CASSQRLDRGNQPQHF. CDR3 DNA: TGCGCCAGCAGCCAAAGGCTGGACAGGGGCAATCAGCCCCAGCATTTT.

This clonotype showed up many times. The V call is TRBV28, the J call TRBJ2-7, with D hard to call. Trimming took 10 bases from V and 3 from J, leaving 10 bases between them. Germline CDR1 reads MDHEN; CDR2 reads SYDVKM. This CDR3 spans 11 amino acids. The CDR3 sequence: CATILNYEQYF. CDR3 nucleotide sequence: TGTGCCACCATACTTAACTACGAGCAGTACTTC.

This clonotype was seen a handful of times. This may arise from a read error, as a much more abundant clone is one base away. This rearrangement joins TRBV20-1 to TRBJ2-1; the D gene is possibly TRBD2 (5 bases). With 3 bases removed from V and 7 bases from J, the gap between germline ends came to 10 bases. Germline CDR1 reads DFQATT; CDR2 reads SNEGSKA (reference sequence). This CDR3 is 12 amino acids long. This CDR3 is CSASDSENEQFF. CDR3 coding DNA: TGCAGTGCTAGCGATAGCGAAAATGAGCAGTTCTTC.

The chain employs TRBV5-1 and TRBJ2-3; D may be TRBD2 (5 bases). Germline V gene sequence: CDR1 SGHRS, CDR2 YFSETQ. CDR3 size: 11 residues. The ends were cut back, 5 bases at V and 6 bases at J, with 7 bases in the middle. In DNA form, the CDR3 reads TGCGCCAGCAGAGAGGGCGATACGCAGTATTTT. This gives the protein CASREGDTQYF.

This clonotype occurred a few times. This chain connects TRBV20-1 to TRBJ2-1; 13 bases are a match to TRBD2. There are 18 residues in the CDR3. With 4 bases clipped from V and 2 bases from J, the junction kept 11 bases outside the gene matches. Germline V CDR1 and CDR2: DFQATT, SNEGSKA (reference sequence). CDR3 nucleotides: TGCAGTGCTAATACAAGGACTAGCGGGAGTCTCACCTACAATGAGCAGTTCTTC. Translated: CSANTRTSGSLTYNEQFF.

By frequency in the sample, this clonotype is medium-sized. The chain combines TRBV19 with TRBJ2-1; weak D call: TRBD2 (5 bases). Germline CDR1 reads LNHDA; CDR2 reads SQIVND (reference sequence). This CDR3 comprises 13 residues. V dropped 3 bases and J dropped 6 bases, with 9 bases sitting between them. CDR3 sequence reads: CASSMGEVNEQFF. Here the CDR3 DNA reads TGTGCCAGTAGTATGGGAGAAGTCAATGAGCAGTTCTTC.

The sample holds many counts of this clonotype. For the CDR3, the DNA is TGTGCCAGCAGTTTAGGACCGACTGAAGCTTTCTTT. Protein: CASSLGPTEAFF. The gene calls are TRBV28 and TRBJ1-1; D remains ambiguous. The CDR3 spans 12 residues. Germline assignment: CDR1 MDHEN and CDR2 SYDVKM. The V and J ends lost 2 bases and 5 bases respectively, with 6 bases between them. The entire variable domain, with the rest obtained from reference TRBV28 and TRBJ1-1, is as follows: DVKVTQSSRYLVKRTGEKVFLECVQDMDHENMFWYRQDPGLGLRLIYFSYDVKMKEKGDIPEGYSVSREKKERFSLILESASTNQTSMYLCASSLGPTEAFFGQGTRLTVV.

There are many counts of this clonotype. This may stem from a read error, because a much larger clone lies one nucleotide away. The V gene is TRBV10-3, the J gene TRBJ1-2; D possibly corresponds to TRBD1 (6 bases). The length of the CDR3 is 14 residues. Germline V gene sequence: CDR1 ENHRY, CDR2 SYGVKD. The chain's CDR3 is CAISESQGNYGYNF. As DNA, the CDR3 is TGTGCCATCAGTGAGTCTCAGGGGAACTATGGCTACAACTTC.